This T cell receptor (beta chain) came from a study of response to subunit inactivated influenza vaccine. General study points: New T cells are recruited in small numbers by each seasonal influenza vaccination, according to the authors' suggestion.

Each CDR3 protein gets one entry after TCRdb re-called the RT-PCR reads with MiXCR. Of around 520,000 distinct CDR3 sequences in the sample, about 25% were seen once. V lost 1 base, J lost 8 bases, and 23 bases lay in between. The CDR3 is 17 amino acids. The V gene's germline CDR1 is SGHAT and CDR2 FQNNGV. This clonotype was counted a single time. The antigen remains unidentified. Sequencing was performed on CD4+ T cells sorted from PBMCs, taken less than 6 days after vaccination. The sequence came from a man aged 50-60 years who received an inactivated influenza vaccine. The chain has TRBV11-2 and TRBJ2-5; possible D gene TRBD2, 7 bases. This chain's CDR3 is CASSLAWTSNRGATQYF. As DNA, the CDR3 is TGTGCCAGCAGCTTAGCCTGGACATCAAATCGGGGGGCTACCCAGTACTTC.